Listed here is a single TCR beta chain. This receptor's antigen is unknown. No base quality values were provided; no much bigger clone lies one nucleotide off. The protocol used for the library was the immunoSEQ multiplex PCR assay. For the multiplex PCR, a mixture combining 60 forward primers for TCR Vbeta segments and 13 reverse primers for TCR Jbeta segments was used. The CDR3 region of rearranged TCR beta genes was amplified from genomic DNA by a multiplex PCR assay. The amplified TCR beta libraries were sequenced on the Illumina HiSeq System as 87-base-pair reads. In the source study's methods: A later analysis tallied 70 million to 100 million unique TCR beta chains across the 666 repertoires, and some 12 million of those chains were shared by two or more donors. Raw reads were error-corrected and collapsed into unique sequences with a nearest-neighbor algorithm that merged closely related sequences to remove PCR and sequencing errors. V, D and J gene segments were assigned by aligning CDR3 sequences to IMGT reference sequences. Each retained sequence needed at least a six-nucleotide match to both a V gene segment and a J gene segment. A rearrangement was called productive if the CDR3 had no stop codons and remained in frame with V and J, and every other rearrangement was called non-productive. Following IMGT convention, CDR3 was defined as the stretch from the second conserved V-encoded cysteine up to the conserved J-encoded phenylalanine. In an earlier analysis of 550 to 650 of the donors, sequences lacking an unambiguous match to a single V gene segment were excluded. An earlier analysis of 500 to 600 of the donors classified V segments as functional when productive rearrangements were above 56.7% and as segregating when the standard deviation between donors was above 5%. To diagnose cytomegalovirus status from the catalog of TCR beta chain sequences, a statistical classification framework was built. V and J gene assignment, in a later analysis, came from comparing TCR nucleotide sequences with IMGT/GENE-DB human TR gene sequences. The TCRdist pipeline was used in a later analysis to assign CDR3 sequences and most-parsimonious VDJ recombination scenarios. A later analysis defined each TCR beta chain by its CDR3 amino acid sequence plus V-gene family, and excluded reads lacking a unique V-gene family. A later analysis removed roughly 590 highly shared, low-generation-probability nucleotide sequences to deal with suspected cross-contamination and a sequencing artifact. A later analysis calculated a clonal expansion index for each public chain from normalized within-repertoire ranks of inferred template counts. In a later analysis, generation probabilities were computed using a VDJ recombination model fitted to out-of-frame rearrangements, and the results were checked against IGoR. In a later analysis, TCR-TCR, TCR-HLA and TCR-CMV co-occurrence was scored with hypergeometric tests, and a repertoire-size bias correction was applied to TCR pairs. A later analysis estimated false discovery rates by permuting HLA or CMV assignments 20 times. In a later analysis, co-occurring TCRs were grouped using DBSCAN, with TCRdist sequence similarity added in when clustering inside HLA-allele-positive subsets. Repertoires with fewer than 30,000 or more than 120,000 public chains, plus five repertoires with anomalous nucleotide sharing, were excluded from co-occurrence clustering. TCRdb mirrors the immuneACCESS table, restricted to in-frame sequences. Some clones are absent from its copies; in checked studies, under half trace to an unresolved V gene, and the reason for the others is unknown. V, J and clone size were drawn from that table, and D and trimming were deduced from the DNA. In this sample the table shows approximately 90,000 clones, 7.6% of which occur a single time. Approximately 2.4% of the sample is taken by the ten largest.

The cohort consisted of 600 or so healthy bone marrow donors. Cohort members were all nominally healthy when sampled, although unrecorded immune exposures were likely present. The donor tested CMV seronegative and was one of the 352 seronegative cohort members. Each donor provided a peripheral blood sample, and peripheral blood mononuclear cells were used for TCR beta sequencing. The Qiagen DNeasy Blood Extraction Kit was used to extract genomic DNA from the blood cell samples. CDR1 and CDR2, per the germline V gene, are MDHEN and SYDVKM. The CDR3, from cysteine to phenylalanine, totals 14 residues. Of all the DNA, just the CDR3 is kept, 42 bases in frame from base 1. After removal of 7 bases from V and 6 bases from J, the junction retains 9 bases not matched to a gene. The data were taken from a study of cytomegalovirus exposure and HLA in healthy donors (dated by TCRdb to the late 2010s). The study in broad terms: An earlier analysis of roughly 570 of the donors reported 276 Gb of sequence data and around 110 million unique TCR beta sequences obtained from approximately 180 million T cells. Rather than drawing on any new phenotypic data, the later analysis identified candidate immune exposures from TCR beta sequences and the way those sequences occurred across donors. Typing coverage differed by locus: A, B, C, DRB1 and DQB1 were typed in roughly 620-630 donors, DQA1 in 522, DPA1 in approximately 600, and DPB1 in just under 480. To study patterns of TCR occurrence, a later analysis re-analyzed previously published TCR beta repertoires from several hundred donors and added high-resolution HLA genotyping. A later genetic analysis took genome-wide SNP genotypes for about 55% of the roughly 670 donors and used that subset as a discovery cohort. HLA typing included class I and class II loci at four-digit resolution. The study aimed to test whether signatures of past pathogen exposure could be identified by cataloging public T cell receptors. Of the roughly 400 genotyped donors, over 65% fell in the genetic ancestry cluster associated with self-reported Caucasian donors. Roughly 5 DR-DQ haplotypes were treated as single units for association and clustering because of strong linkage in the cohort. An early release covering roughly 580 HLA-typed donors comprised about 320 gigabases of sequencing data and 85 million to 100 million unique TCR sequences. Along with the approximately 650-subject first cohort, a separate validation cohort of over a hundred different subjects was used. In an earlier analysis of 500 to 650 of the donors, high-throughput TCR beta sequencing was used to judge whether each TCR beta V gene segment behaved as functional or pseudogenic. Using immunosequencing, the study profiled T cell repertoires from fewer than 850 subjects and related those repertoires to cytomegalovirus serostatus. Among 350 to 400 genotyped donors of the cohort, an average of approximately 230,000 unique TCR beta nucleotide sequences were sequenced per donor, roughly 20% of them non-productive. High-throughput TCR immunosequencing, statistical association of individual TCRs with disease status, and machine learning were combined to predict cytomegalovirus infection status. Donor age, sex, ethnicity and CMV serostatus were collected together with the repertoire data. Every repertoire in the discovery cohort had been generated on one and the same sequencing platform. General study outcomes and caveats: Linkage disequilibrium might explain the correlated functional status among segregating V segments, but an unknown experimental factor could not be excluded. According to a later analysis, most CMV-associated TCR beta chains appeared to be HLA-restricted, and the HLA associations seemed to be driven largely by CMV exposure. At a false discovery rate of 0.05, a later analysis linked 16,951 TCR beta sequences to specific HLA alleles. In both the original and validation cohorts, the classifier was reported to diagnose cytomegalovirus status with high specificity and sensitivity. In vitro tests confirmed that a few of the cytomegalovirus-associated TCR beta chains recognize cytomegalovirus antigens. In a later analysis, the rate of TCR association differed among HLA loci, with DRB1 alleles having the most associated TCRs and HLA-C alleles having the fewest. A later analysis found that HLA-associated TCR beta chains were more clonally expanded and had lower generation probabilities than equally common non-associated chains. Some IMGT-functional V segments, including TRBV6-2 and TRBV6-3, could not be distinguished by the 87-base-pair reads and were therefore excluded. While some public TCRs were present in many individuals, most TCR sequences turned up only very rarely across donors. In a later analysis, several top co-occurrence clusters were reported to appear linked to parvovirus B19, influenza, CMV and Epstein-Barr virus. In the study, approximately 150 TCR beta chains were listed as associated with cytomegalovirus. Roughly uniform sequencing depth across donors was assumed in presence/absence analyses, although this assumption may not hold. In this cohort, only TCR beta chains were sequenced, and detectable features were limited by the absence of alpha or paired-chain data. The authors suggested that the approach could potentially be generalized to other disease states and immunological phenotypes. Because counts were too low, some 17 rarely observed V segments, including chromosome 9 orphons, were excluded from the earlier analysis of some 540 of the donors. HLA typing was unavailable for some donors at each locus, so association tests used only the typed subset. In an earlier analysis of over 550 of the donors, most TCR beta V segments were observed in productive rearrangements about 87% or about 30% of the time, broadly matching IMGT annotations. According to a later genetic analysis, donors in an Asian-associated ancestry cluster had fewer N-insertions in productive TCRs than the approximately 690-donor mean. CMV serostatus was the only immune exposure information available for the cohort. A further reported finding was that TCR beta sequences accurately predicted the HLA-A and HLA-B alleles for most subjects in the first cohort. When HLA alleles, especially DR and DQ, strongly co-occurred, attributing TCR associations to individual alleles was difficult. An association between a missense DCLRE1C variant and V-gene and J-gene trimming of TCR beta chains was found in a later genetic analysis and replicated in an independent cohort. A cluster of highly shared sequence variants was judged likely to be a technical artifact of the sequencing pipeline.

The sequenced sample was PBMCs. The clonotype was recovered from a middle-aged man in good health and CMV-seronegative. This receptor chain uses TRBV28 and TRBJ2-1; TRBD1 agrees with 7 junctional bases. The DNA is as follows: TGTGCCAGCATTAATTTGGGACAGATCAATGAGCAGTTCTTC. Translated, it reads CASINLGQINEQFF.